This T cell receptor beta chain came from a study of identical twins. The study, taken as a whole, reports: Cross-sectional statistical analysis, not tracking of the same donors, underpinned the conclusions.

The V end lost 1 base, the J end lost 3 bases, and 7 bases lay between the germline ends. This CDR3 has 13 amino acids. The germline V gene has CDR1 MNHNS and CDR2 SASEGT. Via MiXCR, TCRdb re-called the 5' RACE reads, giving one row per CDR3 protein. Altogether under 300,000 distinct CDR3 sequences are present, around 8.3% being singletons, with the ten largest covering less than 4%. This clonotype was counted ten times or more. The antigen remains unidentified. These data also featured in a second study, about yellow fever vaccine responses in identical twins.

The clonotype comes from a woman in her late teens or twenties in good health. The chain carries TRBV6-1 and TRBJ2-7, with D perhaps TRBD1 (5 bases). Material for sequencing was CD8+ T cells sorted from blood. CDR3 nucleotide sequence: TGTGCCAGCAGTGAAGGGACATACTACGAGCAGTACTTC. Protein sequence: CASSEGTYYEQYF.